Here is one T cell receptor (beta chain) with its context. What this receptor recognizes is not known. No base qualities exist here, and no much larger clone lies one base off it. The data belong to a study of CD8 T cells in Susac syndrome (dated by TCRdb to about 2019). A note on the overall study: Repertoire sequencing was used to test whether CD8+ T cell activation and differentiation in Susac syndrome was antigen driven. CD8+ T cell repertoire clonality was compared between some 13 healthy donors, approximately 14 Susac syndrome patients and 15 or so multiple sclerosis patients.

Results the study describes overall, beyond this receptor: The TCR sequencing and HLA analysis was acknowledged to have included a relatively small number of individuals.

Peripheral blood CD8+ and CD4+ T cells from healthy donors, Susac syndrome patients and multiple sclerosis patients were profiled using high-throughput TCR beta sequencing. The healthy donors served as controls matched for age and sex. Bulk CD8+ and CD4+ T cells were purified magnetically by negative isolation, whereas CD8+ TEMRA cells were enriched by FACS. Blood was collected in EDTA tubes and processed within 24 hours, with PBMCs isolated through density gradient centrifugation. PBMCs intended for TCR sequencing were frozen in liquid nitrogen and were later thawed in a 37 degrees C water bath. The sorted or isolated CD4+, CD8+ and CD8+ TEMRA cells reached a purity of at least 90%. RNA was extracted using the RNeasy kit, and about 0.5 to 1 ug of the RNA was reverse transcribed with random hexamers. The immunoSEQ multiplex PCR assay, covering 54 Vbeta and 13 Jbeta segments, was used to amplify TCR beta CDR3 regions. PCR amplification bias was corrected by using a synthetic template baseline for primer optimization and computational correction. In the original analysis: Reads were annotated to V, D and J genes according to IMGT and were analyzed with immunoSEQ Analyzer, with only productive sequences retained. Clonality was calculated as one minus the Shannon entropy normalized by log2 of the number of productive unique sequences. For each patient and control, public and private clones were evaluated within the 100 most prevalent clones. Clones were defined as Susac-specific when absent from the healthy and MS cohorts, from about 1,100 published viral clones and from other ImmuneACCESS disease sequences. Starting from the raw public reads, TCRdb applied fastp trimming at Q25, assembled clones with MiXCR and retained in-frame beta chains. One record per CDR3 amino acid sequence lists the most common genes and DNA. TCRdb, not the authors, supplied the V and J calls. This sample is represented by approximately 19,000 distinct CDR3 sequences; approximately 95% of them were singletons. The biggest ten clones account for around 0.25% of the sample.

CDR1 and CDR2 are read off the germline V gene as KGHDR and SFDVKD. The CDR3 numbers 19 residues from cysteine through phenylalanine. Of the read, only the CDR3 DNA is kept; its 57 bases are in frame from base 1. Ends trimmed: V by 4 bases, J by 3 bases; bases unmatched to a gene: 17. This sequence uses TRBV24-1 and TRBJ2-1, with 7 bases matching TRBD2. The sample was CD8+ T cells from PBMCs. This clonotype originated in a human donor in good health. The CDR3: CATSDPGEGRADFYNEQFF. The DNA reads TGTGCCACCAGTGACCCGGGGGAGGGGAGGGCCGATTTCTACAATGAGCAGTTCTTC.